These T cell receptor beta chains were read from a single sample in a study of tumor-infiltrating lymphocytes in primary liver carcinoma. Each CDR3 protein is one row after TCRdb ran MiXCR on the multiplex PCR reads. Of some 190,000 distinct CDR3 sequences detected, about 60% appear once; the ten largest clones hold around 68%. Sample: peripheral blood. Source of these receptors: a man aged 35 to 55 with primary liver carcinoma and hepatitis B virus infection. Both conserved end residues are part of each CDR3. A D gene is named only where the DNA matches it firmly. Clone size is not always given. Where it is, it says once, few, many or a class for expanded clones.

d_call: NA; clone_size: many; j_call: TRBJ2-7; v_call: TRBV11-3; cdr3_length: 14; cdr3_aa: CASSPGGGAYEQYF; cdr3_nt: TGTGCCAGCAGCCCCGGTGGGGGAGCCTACGAGCAGTACTTC
d_call: NA; clone_size: NA; j_call: TRBJ2-2; v_call: TRBV7-8; cdr3_length: 14; cdr3_aa: CASSLGRASGELFF; cdr3_nt: TGTGCCAGCAGCTTGGGCAGGGCGAGCGGGGAGCTGTTTTTT
d_call: NA; clone_size: NA; j_call: TRBJ1-2; v_call: TRBV4-1; cdr3_length: 16; cdr3_aa: CASSQDTGLGNYGYTF; cdr3_nt: TGCGCCAGCAGCCAAGACACAGGGCTTGGGAACTATGGCTACACCTTC
d_call: NA; clone_size: NA; j_call: TRBJ2-7; v_call: TRBV6-5; cdr3_length: 15; cdr3_aa: CASRQWRVLAYEQYF; cdr3_nt: TGTGCCAGCAGGCAATGGCGGGTCTTAGCCTACGAGCAGTACTTC
d_call: TRBD1; clone_size: NA; j_call: TRBJ1-4; v_call: TRBV6-1; cdr3_length: 13; cdr3_aa: CSSYRGEGEKLFF; cdr3_nt: TGTTCCAGCTACAGGGGAGAAGGTGAAAAACTGTTTTTT
d_call: NA; clone_size: few; j_call: TRBJ2-7; v_call: TRBV12-3/TRBV12-4; cdr3_length: 14; cdr3_aa: CASSTLGGQDEQYF; cdr3_nt: TGTGCCAGCAGCACCCTAGGGGGGCAGGACGAGCAGTACTTC
d_call: NA; clone_size: NA; j_call: TRBJ2-5; v_call: TRBV11-2; cdr3_length: 13; cdr3_aa: CASNTSLGETQYF; cdr3_nt: TGTGCCAGCAACACCAGTCTGGGGGAGACCCAGTACTTC
d_call: NA; clone_size: few; j_call: TRBJ1-2; v_call: TRBV5-5; cdr3_length: 15; cdr3_aa: CASSSLAEANYGYTF; cdr3_nt: TGTGCCAGCAGCTCCCTGGCGGAAGCTAACTATGGCTACACCTTC
d_call: NA; clone_size: NA; j_call: TRBJ1-3; v_call: TRBV4-1; cdr3_length: 15; cdr3_aa: CANSHLPSSGNTIYF; cdr3_nt: TGCGCCAACAGCCATCTGCCCAGCTCTGGAAACACCATATATTTT
d_call: TRBD2; clone_size: NA; j_call: TRBJ2-5; v_call: TRBV11-2; cdr3_length: 15; cdr3_aa: CTSSLVAGEQETQNF; cdr3_nt: TGTACCAGCAGCTTAGTAGCGGGAGAACAAGAGACCCAGAACTTC
d_call: NA; clone_size: NA; j_call: TRBJ2-1; v_call: TRBV10-3; cdr3_length: 14; cdr3_aa: CDISDGGQGNEQFF; cdr3_nt: TGTGACATCAGTGACGGGGGGCAGGGAAATGAGCAGTTCTTC
d_call: TRBD1; clone_size: NA; j_call: TRBJ2-5; v_call: TRBV5-6; cdr3_length: 15; cdr3_aa: CASSLQGVGLETQYF; cdr3_nt: TGTGCCAGCAGCTTGCAGGGGGTTGGATTGGAGACCCAGTACTTC
d_call: NA; clone_size: NA; j_call: TRBJ2-3; v_call: TRBV11-1; cdr3_length: 16; cdr3_aa: CASSLLIVGAADTQYF; cdr3_nt: TGTGCCAGCAGCCTGCTCATAGTGGGAGCCGCAGATACGCAGTATTTT
d_call: TRBD1; clone_size: NA; j_call: TRBJ2-7; v_call: TRBV6-6; cdr3_length: 15; cdr3_aa: CASSPRGTGAYEQYF; cdr3_nt: TGTGCCAGCAGCCCCCGAGGGACAGGAGCCTACGAGCAGTACTTC
d_call: NA; clone_size: few; j_call: TRBJ2-1; v_call: TRBV29-1; cdr3_length: 13; cdr3_aa: CSVESRGHNEQFF; cdr3_nt: TGCAGCGTTGAGAGTCGGGGGCACAATGAGCAGTTCTTC
d_call: NA; clone_size: once; j_call: TRBJ2-7; v_call: TRBV4-1; cdr3_length: 14; cdr3_aa: CASSASGGLNEQYF; cdr3_nt: TGCGCCAGCAGTGCAAGCGGAGGTCTCAACGAGCAGTACTTC
d_call: NA; clone_size: NA; j_call: TRBJ1-3; v_call: TRBV4-1; cdr3_length: 15; cdr3_aa: CASSQLQGQGNTIYF; cdr3_nt: TGCGCCAGCAGCCAACTTCAGGGTCAGGGAAACACCATATATTTT
d_call: NA; clone_size: few; j_call: TRBJ2-3; v_call: TRBV14; cdr3_length: 14; cdr3_aa: CASSQHRGGDTQYF; cdr3_nt: TGTGCCAGCAGCCAGCACAGGGGGGGAGATACGCAGTATTTT
d_call: TRBD2; clone_size: NA; j_call: TRBJ2-7; v_call: TRBV28; cdr3_length: 16; cdr3_aa: CASTSAGTSASYEQYF; cdr3_nt: TGTGCCAGCACCAGCGCCGGGACTAGTGCCTCCTACGAGCAGTACTTC
d_call: NA; clone_size: NA; j_call: TRBJ2-1; v_call: TRBV10-3; cdr3_length: 16; cdr3_aa: CAISESGSSIYNEQFF; cdr3_nt: TGTGCCATCAGTGAGTCGGGTTCTAGTATCTACAATGAGCAGTTCTTC
d_call: TRBD2; clone_size: NA; j_call: TRBJ2-1; v_call: TRBV7-9; cdr3_length: 16; cdr3_aa: CASSTGTSGMVDEQFF; cdr3_nt: TGTGCTAGCAGCACAGGGACTAGCGGGATGGTAGATGAGCAGTTCTTC
d_call: NA; clone_size: few; j_call: TRBJ2-7; v_call: TRBV29-1; cdr3_length: 14; cdr3_aa: CSVALWLSSYEQYF; cdr3_nt: TGCAGCGTAGCCTTGTGGCTAAGCTCCTACGAGCAGTACTTC
d_call: NA; clone_size: few; j_call: TRBJ1-3; v_call: TRBV29-1; cdr3_length: 13; cdr3_aa: CSVEALTSYAIYF; cdr3_nt: TGCAGCGTTGAAGCTCTTACATCTTATGCCATATATTTT
d_call: NA; clone_size: NA; j_call: TRBJ1-2; v_call: TRBV12-3/TRBV12-4; cdr3_length: 15; cdr3_aa: CASNLRGRPFYGYTF; cdr3_nt: TGTGCCAGCAATTTAAGGGGCAGGCCCTTCTATGGCTACACCTTC
d_call: TRBD1; clone_size: once; j_call: TRBJ2-7; v_call: TRBV28; cdr3_length: 15; cdr3_aa: CASGNRGSLSYEQYF; cdr3_nt: TGTGCCAGCGGAAACAGGGGGTCGCTATCCTACGAGCAGTACTTC
d_call: NA; clone_size: NA; j_call: TRBJ2-1; v_call: TRBV4-1; cdr3_length: 12; cdr3_aa: CTSSPRENEQFF; cdr3_nt: TGCACCAGCAGCCCCAGGGAGAATGAGCAGTTCTTC
d_call: NA; clone_size: NA; j_call: TRBJ2-7; v_call: TRBV6-6; cdr3_length: 13; cdr3_aa: CASKTGGIYEQYF; cdr3_nt: TGTGCCAGCAAGACTGGGGGGATCTACGAGCAGTACTTC
d_call: NA; clone_size: few; j_call: TRBJ2-5; v_call: TRBV4-1; cdr3_length: 15; cdr3_aa: CASSQRHGGEETQYF; cdr3_nt: TGCGCCAGCAGCCAAAGACACGGGGGAGAGGAGACCCAGTACTTC
d_call: NA; clone_size: NA; j_call: TRBJ1-3; v_call: TRBV30; cdr3_length: 13; cdr3_aa: CAWKHHSGNTIYF; cdr3_nt: TGTGCCTGGAAACACCACTCTGGAAACACCATATATTTT
d_call: NA; clone_size: many; j_call: TRBJ1-4; v_call: TRBV29-1; cdr3_length: 13; cdr3_aa: CSVEWGGHEKLFF; cdr3_nt: TGCAGCGTTGAATGGGGCGGGCATGAAAAACTGTTTTTT
d_call: NA; clone_size: NA; j_call: TRBJ2-1; v_call: TRBV30; cdr3_length: 15; cdr3_aa: CAWSPRERAYNEQFF; cdr3_nt: TGTGCCTGGAGTCCACGTGAGCGGGCCTACAATGAGCAGTTCTTC
d_call: NA; clone_size: many; j_call: TRBJ2-7; v_call: TRBV6-5; cdr3_length: 11; cdr3_aa: CASRRIHEQYF; cdr3_nt: TGTGCCAGCAGGCGGATCCATGAGCAGTACTTC
d_call: TRBD2; clone_size: NA; j_call: TRBJ2-3; v_call: TRBV10-2; cdr3_length: 18; cdr3_aa: CASSEMDFAGGPRDTQYF; cdr3_nt: TGCGCCAGCAGTGAAATGGACTTCGCGGGAGGGCCTAGGGATACGCAGTATTTT
d_call: NA; clone_size: NA; j_call: TRBJ1-2; v_call: TRBV5-4; cdr3_length: 12; cdr3_aa: CASSSNICGYTF; cdr3_nt: TGTGCCAGCAGTTCCAACATATGTGGCTACACCTTC
d_call: NA; clone_size: once; j_call: TRBJ2-3; v_call: TRBV7-9; cdr3_length: 17; cdr3_aa: CASSTTVRDSSIDTQYF; cdr3_nt: TGTGCCAGCAGCACCACAGTCCGAGACAGTTCCATAGATACGCAGTATTTT
d_call: NA; clone_size: NA; j_call: TRBJ2-7; v_call: TRBV28; cdr3_length: 13; cdr3_aa: CANSLTGIYEQYF; cdr3_nt: TGTGCCAACAGCCTCACCGGTATTTACGAGCAGTACTTC
d_call: NA; clone_size: NA; j_call: TRBJ2-7; v_call: TRBV11-2; cdr3_length: 16; cdr3_aa: CASSQDQATAEYEQYF; cdr3_nt: TGTGCCAGCAGCCAAGATCAGGCCACCGCTGAATACGAGCAGTACTTC
d_call: TRBD2; clone_size: NA; j_call: TRBJ2-1; v_call: TRBV11-2; cdr3_length: 14; cdr3_aa: CESEGLAGDSEQFF; cdr3_nt: TGTGAGAGCGAGGGACTAGCGGGAGACAGTGAGCAGTTCTTC
d_call: TRBD2; clone_size: NA; j_call: TRBJ2-1; v_call: TRBV6-5; cdr3_length: 15; cdr3_aa: CASSGGSGGCYEQFF; cdr3_nt: TGTGCCAGCAGTGGGGGTAGCGGGGGGTGCTATGAGCAGTTCTTC
d_call: NA; clone_size: NA; j_call: TRBJ2-1; v_call: TRBV10-1; cdr3_length: 15; cdr3_aa: CASSARLATLNEQFF; cdr3_nt: TGCGCCAGCAGTGCTCGGCTAGCGACCCTCAATGAGCAGTTCTTC
d_call: TRBD2; clone_size: few; j_call: TRBJ2-2; v_call: TRBV10-3; cdr3_length: 16; cdr3_aa: CAIRIAGGPTTGELFF; cdr3_nt: TGTGCCATCAGAATAGCGGGAGGGCCTACCACCGGGGAGCTGTTTTTT
d_call: NA; clone_size: few; j_call: TRBJ1-4; v_call: TRBV4-2; cdr3_length: 16; cdr3_aa: CASSPHAQKKNEKLFF; cdr3_nt: TGTGCCAGCAGCCCCCATGCACAGAAAAAAAATGAAAAACTGTTTTTT
d_call: NA; clone_size: few; j_call: TRBJ2-1; v_call: TRBV4-1; cdr3_length: 16; cdr3_aa: CASSQEPSGSYNEQFF; cdr3_nt: TGCGCCAGCAGCCAAGAACCCAGCGGCTCCTACAATGAGCAGTTCTTC
d_call: NA; clone_size: NA; j_call: TRBJ1-2; v_call: TRBV18; cdr3_length: 13; cdr3_aa: CASSPDQGRGYTF; cdr3_nt: TGTGCCAGCTCACCAGACCAGGGGAGAGGCTACACCTTC
d_call: TRBD2; clone_size: NA; j_call: TRBJ2-7; v_call: TRBV6-5; cdr3_length: 15; cdr3_aa: CASSQAPGLALEQYF; cdr3_nt: TGTGCCAGCAGTCAGGCCCCGGGACTAGCCCTCGAGCAGTACTTC
d_call: TRBD2; clone_size: many; j_call: TRBJ2-5; v_call: TRBV11-2; cdr3_length: 14; cdr3_aa: CASSWGGRHETQYF; cdr3_nt: TGTGCCAGCAGCTGGGGCGGGAGACATGAGACCCAGTACTTC
d_call: NA; clone_size: few; j_call: TRBJ1-5; v_call: TRBV12-3/TRBV12-4; cdr3_length: 12; cdr3_aa: CASSLVEQPQHF; cdr3_nt: TGTGCCAGCAGTTTAGTAGAACAGCCCCAGCATTTT
d_call: NA; clone_size: NA; j_call: TRBJ2-7; v_call: TRBV5-1; cdr3_length: 14; cdr3_aa: CASSFAGALDEQYF; cdr3_nt: TGCGCCAGCAGCTTCGCAGGGGCGCTCGACGAGCAGTACTTC
d_call: TRBD2; clone_size: NA; j_call: TRBJ2-2; v_call: TRBV7-9; cdr3_length: 20; cdr3_aa: CASSLDSGLAVRTNTGELFF; cdr3_nt: TGTGCCAGCAGCTTAGATTCGGGACTAGCGGTCCGGACTAACACCGGGGAGCTGTTTTTT